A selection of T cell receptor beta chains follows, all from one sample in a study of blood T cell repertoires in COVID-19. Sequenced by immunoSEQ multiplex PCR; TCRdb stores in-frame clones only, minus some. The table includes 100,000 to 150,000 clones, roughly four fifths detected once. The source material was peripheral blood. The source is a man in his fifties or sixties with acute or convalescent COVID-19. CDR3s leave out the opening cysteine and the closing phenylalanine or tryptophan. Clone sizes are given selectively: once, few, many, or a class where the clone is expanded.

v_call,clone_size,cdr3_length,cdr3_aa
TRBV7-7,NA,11,ASSLQQNTEAF
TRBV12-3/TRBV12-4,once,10,ASRRQGYEQF
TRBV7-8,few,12,ASSLGWSTYGYT
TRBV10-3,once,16,AISASPGQGARAGELF
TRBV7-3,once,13,ASSFSGGDSDTQY
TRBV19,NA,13,ASSPPVNSNQPQH
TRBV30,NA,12,AWETSGRGNEQF
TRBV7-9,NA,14,ASSSQNRLAQETQY
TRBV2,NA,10,ASSLGAGELF
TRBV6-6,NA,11,ASSSALSGTQY
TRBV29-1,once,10,SVVGQDYGYT
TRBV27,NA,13,ASSPRAFGNTEAF
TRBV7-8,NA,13,ASSSGLASYNEQF
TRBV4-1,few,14,ASSQDHYRGPQPQH
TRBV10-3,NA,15,ATSPGQGGGSNQPQH
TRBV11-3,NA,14,ASSDLRDRGSYEQY
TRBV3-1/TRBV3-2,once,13,ASSRGTTFYNEQF
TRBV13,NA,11,ASCTGGAAEAF
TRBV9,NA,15,ASSVLGGYSGANVLT
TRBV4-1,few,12,ASSSRQGNTEAF
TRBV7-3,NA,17,ASSPRGLAGGPGTGELF
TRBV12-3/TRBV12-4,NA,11,ASNEGGTYGYT
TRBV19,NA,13,ASMPSGITGKTQY
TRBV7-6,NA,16,ASSLAPATPARPYEQY
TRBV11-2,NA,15,ASSLAPPGQGSYEQY
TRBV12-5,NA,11,ASGLGSGTEAF
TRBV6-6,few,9,ASSTGTGYT
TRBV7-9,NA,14,ASSAPYVGERYEQY
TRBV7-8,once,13,ASSLERGDSYEQY
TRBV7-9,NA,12,ASSLHQGSTEAF
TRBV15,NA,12,ATSRVAGGTEAF
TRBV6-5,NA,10,ASNTQGAAAF
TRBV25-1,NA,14,ASSETRQGINEKLF
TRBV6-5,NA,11,ASTRGSDSPLH
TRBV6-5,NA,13,ASSRGWDTNSPLH
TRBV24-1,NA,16,ATKTGEGATASGNTIY
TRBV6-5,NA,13,ASSLDRGRSHEQY